This entry lists 14 T cell receptor beta chains sequenced from one sample in a study of T-cell memory formation after mild COVID-19. Each CDR3 protein gets one entry after TCRdb re-called the 5' RACE reads with MiXCR. This sample has more than 35,000 distinct CDR3 sequences, with about a tenth found just once. The sample was PBMCs or a T cell subset sorted from them (not recorded which). The receptors come from an adult woman who had mild COVID-19 (a few samples of this study predate the infection). Cell type and time point are not known.

The rearrangement links TRBV29-1 to TRBJ2-2; 9 bases agree with TRBD1. Germline values: CDR1 SQVTM, CDR2 ANQGSEA. The V segment lost 6 bases and the J segment 4 bases; nucleotides outside the gene matches: 6. The CDR3 covers 14 residues. The CDR3 sequence is CSVDRGSPTGELFF. The CDR3, as DNA: TGCAGCGTCGACAGGGGGTCCCCCACCGGGGAGCTGTTTTTT.

This clonotype was recorded a few times. The chain joins TRBV12-3 or TRBV12-4 to TRBJ1-1; the D gene is possibly TRBD1 (5 bases). The CDR3 runs 15 residues. V dropped 1 base and J dropped 4 bases, with 13 bases sitting between them. The chain's CDR3 is CASSLVGTGGTEAFF. CDR3 bases: TGTGCCAGCAGTTTAGTAGGGACCGGGGGCACTGAAGCTTTCTTT.

CDR3 protein: CASSFTGPTNEKLFF. In DNA form, the CDR3 reads TGCGCCAGCAGCTTTACAGGGCCAACTAATGAAAAACTGTTTTTT. The chain is built from TRBV5-1 and TRBJ1-4; a weak D match, TRBD1 (6 bases). V lost 2 bases and J 0 bases, leaving 8 bases between the germline ends. The CDR3 runs to 15 residues. Germline CDR1 and CDR2: SGHRS and YFSETQ.

J is TRBJ2-1 and V is TRBV7-2; 11 bases line up with TRBD2. Germline-derived CDR1 and CDR2 are SGHTA and FQGNSA. This CDR3 is built from 17 residues. V lost 5 bases and J lost 9; bases outside the gene matches: 15. The CDR3 region is CASSPGGPSGRRGEQFF. Here the CDR3 DNA reads TGTGCCAGCAGCCCCGGGGGGCCTAGCGGGAGGCGAGGTGAGCAGTTCTTC.

This clonotype is classed as medium-sized. The V gene is TRBV20-1, the J gene TRBJ2-7; D not resolved. Trimming stripped 1 base from V and 4 bases from J, with 11 bases between. Germline CDR1 and CDR2: DFQATT and SNEGSKA (reference sequence). The CDR3 has 13 residues. CDR3 sequence (DNA): TGCAGTGCTAGAGGGTCCTACATTTACGAGCAGTACTTC. Its protein product is CSARGSYIYEQYF.

In its sample, this clonotype was seen a few times. V gene TRBV5-1 combines with J gene TRBJ2-1; 8 bases are shared with TRBD1. The CDR3 extends over 15 amino acids. Germline CDR1 is SGHRS and CDR2 is YFSETQ. The ends lost 5 bases at V and 0 bases at J; junction bases unmatched: 4. This CDR3 reads CASRQGGTSYNEQFF. The CDR3 DNA reads as TGCGCCAGCAGACAGGGGGGAACCTCCTACAATGAGCAGTTCTTC.

This clonotype has just a few counts. This chain connects TRBV5-1 to TRBJ2-2; D call uncertain. V dropped 4 bases and J dropped 3 bases, with 7 bases sitting between them. The CDR3 loop spans 13 amino acids. Germline V gene data show CDR1 as SGHRS and CDR2 as YFSETQ. CDR3 protein: CASSTQYTGELFF. CDR3 bases: TGCGCCAGCAGCACCCAATACACCGGGGAGCTGTTTTTT.

This clonotype was detected many times. The gene calls are TRBV7-3 and TRBJ2-1; D gene unclear. Deletions cut 0 bases from V and 6 bases from J, with 3 bases between. The CDR3 spans 12 residues. Germline CDR1 and CDR2: SGHTA and FQGTGA. The CDR3 is CASSLTSNEQFF. The CDR3 DNA follows: TGTGCCAGCAGCTTAACTAGCAATGAGCAGTTCTTC.

This clonotype has just a few counts. V usage is TRBV5-4 and J usage is TRBJ2-4, with unresolved D. The CDR3 sequence is 15 residues long. Germline V CDR1 and CDR2: SGHNT, YYREEE (reference sequence). The V gene lost 0 bases and the J gene lost 1 base, with 8 bases spanning the gap. The CDR3 here is CASSLDTAAKNIQYF. In nucleotides, the CDR3 is TGTGCCAGCAGCTTGGATACAGCCGCCAAAAACATTCAGTACTTC.

Ten or more counts support this clonotype. The rearrangement uses TRBV19 and TRBJ2-4; D may match TRBD1 or TRBD2 (5 bases each). The germline gives CDR1 LNHDA, CDR2 SQIVND (reference sequence). V was trimmed by 7 bases and J by 2 bases, leaving 15 bases between them. CDR3 length: 15 amino acids. The CDR3 spells CASTGSRSTKNIQYF. The CDR3 DNA is TGTGCCAGTACAGGGAGTCGGTCTACCAAAAACATTCAGTACTTC.

This CDR3 is CASSSLGRGNEKLFF. CDR3 coding DNA: TGTGCCAGCAGTTCGTTGGGGCGCGGGAATGAAAAACTGTTTTTT. The V call is TRBV27, the J call TRBJ1-4, with D possibly matching TRBD1 (5 bases). In germline, CDR1 is MNHEY, CDR2 SMNVEV (reference sequence). This CDR3 comprises 15 residues. V lost 4 bases, J lost 5 bases, and 14 bases lay in between.

This clonotype was seen a few times. The chain links TRBV7-6 to TRBJ2-6, with D unresolved. The CDR3 runs to 20 residues. The V gene lost 1 base and the J gene lost 1 base, with 20 bases spanning the gap. Germline V gives CDR1 SGHVS, CDR2 FNYEAQ. CDR3 sequence (DNA): TGTGCCAGCAGCTTAGGGGTGGGCAGGCCCAATCCTTCTGGGGCCAACGTCCTGACTTTC. This sequence encodes CASSLGVGRPNPSGANVLTF. Full variable domain (outside the CDR3, taken from reference TRBV7-6 and TRBJ2-6): GAGVSQSPRYKVTKRGQDVALRCDPISGHVSLYWYRQALGQGPEFLTYFNYEAQQDKSGLPNDRFSAERPEGSISTLTIQRTEQRDSAMYRCASSLGVGRPNPSGANVLTFGAGSRLTVL.

This clonotype came up a few times. This chain links TRBV20-1 with TRBJ1-2; possibly TRBD1 for D (5 bases). Germline CDR1 is DFQATT and CDR2 is SNEGSKA (reference sequence). The CDR3 runs to 13 residues. V was clipped by 2 bases and J by 3 bases, with 10 bases between them. For the CDR3, the DNA is TGCAGTGCTAGACGGGGCAGCTACTATGGCTACACCTTC. It specifies CSARRGSYYGYTF.

The chain links TRBV24-1 to TRBJ2-1; 7 bases align to TRBD2. Germline CDR1 reads KGHDR; CDR2 reads SFDVKD. This CDR3 comprises 17 residues. The trim removed 7 bases at V and 1 base at J, leaving 12 bases unmatched. CDR3 region: CATSGRGERVSYNEQFF. Here the CDR3 DNA reads TGTGCCACCAGCGGCCGGGGGGAGCGGGTATCCTACAATGAGCAGTTCTTC.